This TCR beta chain was recorded in a study of OX40 agonist ivuxolimab in advanced cancers. Unmatched junction bases numbered 6, after V lost 4 bases and J lost 1 base. In germline, CDR1 is SGHRS, CDR2 YFSETQ. The CDR3 sequence is 16 residues long. The assay was immunoSEQ multiplex PCR, and TCRdb's table has in-frame clones only and misses some. The sample contains 70,000 to 95,000 clones, about 82% of which appear only once. Material: CD4+ or CD8+ T cells sorted from blood, obtained in a trial of the OX40 agonist ivuxolimab. The TCR originated in an adult with an advanced solid tumor such as melanoma, head and neck, liver or kidney cancer. J is TRBJ2-5 and V is TRBV5-1; TRBD2 aligns across 11 bases. The CDR3 DNA reads as TGCGCCAGCAGCCTAATGGGACTAGCGGTCCAAGAGACCCAGTACTTC. Translated, it gives CASSLMGLAVQETQYF.